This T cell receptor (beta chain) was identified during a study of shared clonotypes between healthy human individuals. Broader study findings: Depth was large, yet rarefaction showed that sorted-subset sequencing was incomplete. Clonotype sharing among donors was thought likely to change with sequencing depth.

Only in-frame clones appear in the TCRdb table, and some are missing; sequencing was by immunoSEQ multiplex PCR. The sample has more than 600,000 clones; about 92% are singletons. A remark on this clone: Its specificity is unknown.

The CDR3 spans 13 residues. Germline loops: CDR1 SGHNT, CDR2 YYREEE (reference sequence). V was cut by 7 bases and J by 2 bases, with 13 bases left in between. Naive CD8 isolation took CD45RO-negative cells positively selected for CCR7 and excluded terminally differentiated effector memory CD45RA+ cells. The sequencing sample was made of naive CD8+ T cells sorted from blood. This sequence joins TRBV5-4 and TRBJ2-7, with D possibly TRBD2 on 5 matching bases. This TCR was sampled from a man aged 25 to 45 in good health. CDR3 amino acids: CASRGGRTYEQYF. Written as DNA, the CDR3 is TGTGCCAGCCGTGGCGGGCGTACCTACGAGCAGTACTTC.